The entry below describes one T cell receptor (beta chain). The assay was immunoSEQ multiplex PCR, and TCRdb's table has in-frame clones only and misses some. The sample contains 65,000 to 90,000 clones, 87% of which appear only once. The data originate from a study of blood T cell repertoires in COVID-19. The overall study: Acute and convalescent COVID-19 specimens originated in the United States, Italy and Spain.

This CDR3 region has 14 residues. Germline V gives CDR1 SNHLY, CDR2 FYNNEI. Unmatched junction bases numbered 6, after V lost 6 bases and J lost 4 bases. Material for sequencing was peripheral blood. The sequence derives from a woman between 50 and 59 years old with active or convalescent COVID-19. The rearrangement links TRBV2 to TRBJ1-1; 9 bases are a match to TRBD1. CDR3 coding DNA: TGTGCCAGCAGGGAGGGACAGGGCCCCACTGAAGCTTTCTTT. Translating gives CASREGQGPTEAFF.